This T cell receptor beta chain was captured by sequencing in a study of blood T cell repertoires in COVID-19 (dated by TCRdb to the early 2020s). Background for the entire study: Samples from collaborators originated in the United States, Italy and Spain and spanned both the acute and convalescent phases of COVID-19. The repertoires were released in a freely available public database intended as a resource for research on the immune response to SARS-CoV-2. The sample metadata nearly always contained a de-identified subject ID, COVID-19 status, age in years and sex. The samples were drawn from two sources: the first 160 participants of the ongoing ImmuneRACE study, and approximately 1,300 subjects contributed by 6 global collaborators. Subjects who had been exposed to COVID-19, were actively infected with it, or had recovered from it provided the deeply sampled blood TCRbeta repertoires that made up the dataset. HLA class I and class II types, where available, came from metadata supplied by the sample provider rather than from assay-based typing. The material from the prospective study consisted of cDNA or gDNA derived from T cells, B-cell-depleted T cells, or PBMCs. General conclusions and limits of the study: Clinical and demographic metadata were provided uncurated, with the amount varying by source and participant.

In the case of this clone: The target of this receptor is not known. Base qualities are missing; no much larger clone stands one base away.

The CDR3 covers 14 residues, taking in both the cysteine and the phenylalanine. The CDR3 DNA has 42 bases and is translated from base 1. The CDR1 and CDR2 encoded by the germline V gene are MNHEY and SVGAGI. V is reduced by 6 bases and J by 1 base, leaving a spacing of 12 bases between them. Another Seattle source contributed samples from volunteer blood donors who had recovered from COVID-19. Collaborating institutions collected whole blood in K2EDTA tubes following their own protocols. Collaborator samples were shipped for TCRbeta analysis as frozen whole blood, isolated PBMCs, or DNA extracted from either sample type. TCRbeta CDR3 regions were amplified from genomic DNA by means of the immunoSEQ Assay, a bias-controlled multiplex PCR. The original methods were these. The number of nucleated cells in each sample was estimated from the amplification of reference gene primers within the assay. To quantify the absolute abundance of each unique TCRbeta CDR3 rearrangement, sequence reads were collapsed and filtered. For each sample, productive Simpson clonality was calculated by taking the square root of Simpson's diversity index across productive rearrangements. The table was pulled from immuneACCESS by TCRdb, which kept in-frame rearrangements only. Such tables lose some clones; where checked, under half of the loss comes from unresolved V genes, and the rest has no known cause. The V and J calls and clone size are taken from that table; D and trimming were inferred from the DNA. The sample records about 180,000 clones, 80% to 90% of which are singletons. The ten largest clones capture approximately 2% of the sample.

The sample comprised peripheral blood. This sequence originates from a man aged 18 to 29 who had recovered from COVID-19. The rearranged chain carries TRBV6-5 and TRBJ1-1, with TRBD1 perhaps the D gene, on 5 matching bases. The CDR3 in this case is CASRPLQANTEAFF. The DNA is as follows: TGTGCCAGCAGACCGTTACAGGCGAACACTGAAGCTTTCTTT.